This T cell receptor beta chain was sequenced in a study of blood T cell repertoires in COVID-19. Whole-study context: Both acute and convalescent COVID-19 samples were obtained from the United States, Italy and Spain. PBMCs, B-cell-depleted T cells, or T cells provided the cDNA or gDNA that made up the material.

As handled by the study authors: Reference gene primer amplification gave nucleated cell count estimates. Some clones are missing from TCRdb's copy, which holds only in-frame ones; the method was immunoSEQ multiplex PCR. V, J and clone size are taken as reported in that table, and D and trimming were inferred from the DNA itself. The sample contains some 45,000 clones, about 90% of which appear only once. This CDR3 has 15 residues. V lost 2 bases to trimming and J lost 7 bases; unmatched junction nucleotides: 9. Germline V lookup: CDR1 LGHDT, CDR2 YNNKEL (reference sequence). The sequence was obtained from a human donor in a cohort sampled during active COVID-19. The rearrangement uses TRBV3-1 (or the pseudogene TRBV3-2) and TRBJ2-7; 9 nucleotides match TRBD1. The material sequenced was peripheral blood. The CDR3 spells CASSQPGQGPGEQYF. DNA of the CDR3: TGTGCCAGCAGCCAACCGGGACAGGGACCGGGGGAGCAGTACTTC.